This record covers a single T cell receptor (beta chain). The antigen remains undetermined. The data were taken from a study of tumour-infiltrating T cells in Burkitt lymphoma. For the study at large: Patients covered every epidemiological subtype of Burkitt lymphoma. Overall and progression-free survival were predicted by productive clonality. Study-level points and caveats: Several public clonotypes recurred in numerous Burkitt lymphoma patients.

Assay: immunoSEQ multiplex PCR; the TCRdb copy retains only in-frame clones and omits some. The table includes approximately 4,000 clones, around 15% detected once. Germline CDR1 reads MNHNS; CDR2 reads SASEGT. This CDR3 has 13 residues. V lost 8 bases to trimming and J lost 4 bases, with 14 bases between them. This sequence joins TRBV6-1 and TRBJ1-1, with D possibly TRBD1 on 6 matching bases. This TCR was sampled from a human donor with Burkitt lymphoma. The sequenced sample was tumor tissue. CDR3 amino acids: CASGRTEITEAFF. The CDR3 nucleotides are TGTGCCAGCGGACGGACAGAGATCACTGAAGCTTTCTTT.